A selection of T cell receptor beta chains follows, all from one sample in a study of blood T cell repertoires in COVID-19. Profiled with immunoSEQ multiplex PCR; TCRdb holds only in-frame clones, not every one. The table lists around 120,000 clones, 80% to 90% of them singletons. The sequencing input was peripheral blood. All receptors derive from a woman between 45 and 65 years old with active or convalescent COVID-19. Both conserved end residues are part of each CDR3. The order of the fields is V gene, D gene, J gene, clone size, CDR3 DNA, CDR3 protein. A D gene is named only where the DNA matches it firmly. Clone size, where shown, is once, few, many, or a class for clones that have expanded.

TRBV4-2	TRBD1	TRBJ1-3	.	TGTGCCAGCAGCCAAACGGGACAGGCTCCGTGGAACACCATATATTTT	CASSQTGQAPWNTIYF
TRBV3-1/TRBV3-2	TRBD1	TRBJ1-2	.	TGTGCCAGCAGCGGGGACAGTCGGGGCTACACCTTC	CASSGDSRGYTF
TRBV6-4	.	TRBJ2-5	.	TGTGCCAGCAGTCCACAGGTCCGGCCAGGAGAGACCCAGTACTTC	CASSPQVRPGETQYF
TRBV7-2	TRBD1	TRBJ1-1	.	TGTGCCAGCAGCTTAGGGCAGGGGGCGCGGTTTACTGAAGCTTTCTTT	CASSLGQGARFTEAFF
TRBV28	.	TRBJ1-2	.	TGTGCCAGCAGTTTGGGAGGGATTCCCTTAGGTGGCTACACCTTC	CASSLGGIPLGGYTF
TRBV14	TRBD1	TRBJ2-2	.	TGTGCCAGCAGCCAAGAAACAGGGGATAACACCGGGGAGCTGTTTTTT	CASSQETGDNTGELFF
TRBV19	.	TRBJ2-2	.	TGTGCCAGTAGTCCAAGGACAGCATGGAACACCGGGGAGCTGTTTTTT	CASSPRTAWNTGELFF
TRBV19	.	TRBJ2-3	.	TGTGCCAGTAGTACTAGGACTCGAAGACTTACAGATACGCAGTATTTT	CASSTRTRRLTDTQYF
TRBV29-1	.	TRBJ1-2	.	TGCACCAGTCAACCGGGAGACTATGGCTACACCTTC	CTSQPGDYGYTF
TRBV24-1	.	TRBJ1-1	.	TGTGCCCCAAGAAGCGTAAGAATGAACACTGAAGCTTTCTTT	CAPRSVRMNTEAFF
TRBV11-2	TRBD2	TRBJ2-7	once	TGTGCCAGCAGCTTAGGCGGGAGCCTAAGAGAGCAGTACTTC	CASSLGGSLREQYF
TRBV7-2	.	TRBJ1-6	.	TGTGCCAGCAGCTTAGGAGGGGAGGGTACGGATTCACCCCTCCACTTT	CASSLGGEGTDSPLHF
TRBV9	.	TRBJ1-4	.	TGTGCCAGCAGCCCCGGACAATACGAAAAACTGTTTTTT	CASSPGQYEKLFF
TRBV14	TRBD1	TRBJ2-1	.	TGTGCCAGCAGCCCAGTACAGGGGGTTACGTTCTTC	CASSPVQGVTFF
TRBV29-1	.	TRBJ2-3	once	TGCAGCGTTAGTTTAGGCAGGGGACGCACAGATACGCAGTATTTT	CSVSLGRGRTDTQYF
TRBV7-2	.	TRBJ1-5	.	TGTGCCAGCAGCTCCCCAAATCAGCCCCAGCATTTT	CASSSPNQPQHF
TRBV2	.	TRBJ1-6	.	TGTGCCAGCAGTGCTATGGCGGGGGGTGATTCACCCCTCCACTTT	CASSAMAGGDSPLHF
TRBV6-2/TRBV6-3	TRBD2	TRBJ2-7	.	TGTGCCAGCAGCCGACTAGCGGGGCCCTACGAGCAGTACTTC	CASSRLAGPYEQYF
TRBV7-9	.	TRBJ1-2	.	TGTGCCAGCAGCTCAGGACAGCTGCTCTATGGCTACACCTTC	CASSSGQLLYGYTF
TRBV19	.	TRBJ2-1	.	TGTGCCAGTAGTACCCGGACAGGGAGGGCCTTTTACAATGAGCAGTTCTTC	CASSTRTGRAFYNEQFF
TRBV7-2	.	TRBJ2-7	.	TGTGCCAGCAGCTTAACTCGGTACGAGCAGTACTTC	CASSLTRYEQYF
TRBV3-1/TRBV3-2	TRBD1	TRBJ2-2	once	TGTGCCAGCAGCAAACCGGGACAGGGGTACACCGGGGAGCTGTTTTTT	CASSKPGQGYTGELFF